The sequence of this T cell receptor (beta chain) was determined in a study of T-cell reconstitution after alpha-beta-depleted transplantation in children. This clonotype was counted many times. V was pared by 4 bases and J by 6 bases, with 19 bases between. The CDR3 is made up of 15 amino acids. Germline V gives CDR1 LGHDT, CDR2 YNNKEL (reference sequence). Molecular barcoding with unique molecular identifiers was used for the TCRbeta library. MiXCR was run by TCRdb on the PCR reads, yielding one entry per CDR3 protein. The sample consists of fewer than 35,000 distinct CDR3 sequences, about 18% of them appearing once.

The sequencing used PBMCs, mostly from graft donor cells, collected 60 days after TCRalphabeta/CD19-depleted stem cell transplant. The chain recombines TRBV3-1 with TRBJ2-7; D is unclear. This TCR was recovered from a male patient between 2 and 9 years old who had a stem cell transplant for acute lymphoblastic leukemia, so the T cells may come from the graft donor. The CDR3 here is CASSPGPGLSGEQYF. CDR3 DNA: TGTGCCAGCAGCCCAGGTCCTGGTCTTTCGGGCGAGCAGTACTTC.